The 20 T cell receptor beta chains below were found in one sample sequenced in a study of CD8+CD57+ T cells in acquired aplastic anemia. Sequenced patients had shown CD8+CD57+ cell expansion by flow cytometry. The study profiled TCR beta VDJ and CDR3 using genomic DNA as template. TCRdb processed the reads anew with MiXCR; each CDR3 protein has one entry. The sample lists approximately 190,000 distinct CDR3 sequences; less than 60% were seen once. Sequencing was done on a sample of sorted CD4+, CD8+, or CD8+CD57+ T cells (not recorded which) from PBMCs. The source of these receptors is a human donor with aplastic anemia.

This clonotype was counted ten times or more. J is TRBJ2-7 and V is TRBV7-2; D gene uncertain. The germline V and J ends were trimmed by 1 base and 1 base, with 5 bases remaining between them. The CDR3 is 13 residues long. The germline V gene has CDR1 SGHTA and CDR2 FQGNSA. CDR3 amino acids: CASSLELSYEQYF. CDR3 DNA sequence: TGTGCCAGCAGCTTAGAGCTTTCCTACGAGCAGTACTTC. The whole variable domain, remainder taken from reference TRBV7-2 and TRBJ2-7, is GAGVSQSPSNKVTEKGKDVELRCDPISGHTALYWYRQSLGQGLEFLIYFQGNSAPDKSGLPSDRFSAERTGGSVSTLTIQRTQQEDSAVYLCASSLELSYEQYFGPGTRLTVT.

A few counts support this clonotype. V usage is TRBV30 and J usage is TRBJ1-5, with D possibly being TRBD1 (5 bases). Trimming stripped 5 bases from V and 3 bases from J, with 11 bases between. The CDR3 is made up of 13 amino acids. CDR1 is GTSNPN and CDR2 is SVGIG in the germline V gene (reference sequence). The CDR3 is CAWGGRINQPQHF. The CDR3 coding sequence is TGTGCCTGGGGGGGACGGATCAATCAGCCCCAGCATTTT. Drawing the rest from reference TRBV30 and TRBJ1-5, the complete variable domain is SQTIHQWPATLVQPVGSPLSLECTVEGTSNPNLYWYRQAAGRGLQLLFYSVGIGQISSEVPQNLSASRPQDRQFILSSKKLLLSDSGFYLCAWGGRINQPQHFGDGTRLSIL.

This clonotype was seen at least ten times. The J gene is TRBJ1-1, the V gene TRBV20-1; no clear D gene. The germline V gene encodes CDR1 DFQATT and CDR2 SNEGSKA (reference sequence). Trimming pared 0 bases from V and 6 bases from J, leaving 26 bases between. CDR3 length: 18 residues. This CDR3 is CSARDRFLGNKAGAEAFF. The CDR3 DNA is TGCAGTGCTAGAGATCGCTTTTTAGGAAACAAGGCGGGTGCTGAAGCTTTCTTT.

This clonotype was found many times. V usage is TRBV3-1 and J usage is TRBJ2-5; 9 positions match TRBD2. The CDR3 is made up of 14 amino acids. With V trimmed by 3 bases and J by 4 bases, 3 bases remained unmatched. Germline lookup yields CDR1 LGHDT and CDR2 YNNKEL (reference sequence). The CDR3 nucleotides are TGTGCCAGCAGCCATAGCGGGAGCCCAGAGACCCAGTACTTC. Translating gives CASSHSGSPETQYF.

This clonotype has ten or more counts. The rearrangement uses TRBV6-1 and TRBJ2-7; 9 bases align to TRBD1. The CDR3 length is 14 residues. J gave up 3 bases and V 5 bases, and 5 bases lay outside the gene matches. Germline CDR1 and CDR2: MNHNS and SASEGT. The CDR3 loop is CASSLTGGIYEQYF. Written as DNA, the CDR3 is TGTGCCAGCAGTTTGACAGGGGGGATCTACGAGCAGTACTTC.

This chain links TRBV11-2 with TRBJ2-7, with no clear D. Germline V gene sequence: CDR1 SGHAT, CDR2 FQNNGV. V lost 2 bases and J 6 bases, leaving 11 bases between the germline ends. The CDR3 covers 13 residues. This CDR3 reads CASSLKGGSEQYF. In DNA form, the CDR3 reads TGTGCCAGCAGCTTAAAAGGTGGGTCCGAGCAGTACTTC.

V is TRBV19 and J is TRBJ2-7; TRBD2 matches 8 bases. Germline CDR1 and CDR2: LNHDA and SQIVND (reference sequence). The trim removed 5 bases at V and 2 bases at J, leaving 11 bases unmatched. CDR3 length: 16 amino acids. As DNA, the CDR3 is TGTGCCAGTAGTCTCCGAAGCGGGGGAGATCCCTACGAGCAGTACTTC. It encodes CASSLRSGGDPYEQYF.

This clonotype was recorded at least ten times. This chain uses TRBV11-3 with TRBJ2-3; D unclear. The CDR3 is 12 residues long. Looked up from germline, CDR1 is SGHNT and CDR2 is YENEEA. The germline V and J ends were trimmed by 5 bases and 6 bases, with 9 bases remaining between them. CDR3 DNA sequence: TGTGCCAGCAGCCCCTTTAGGGATACGCAGTATTTT. It encodes CASSPFRDTQYF.

The V call is TRBV19, the J call TRBJ2-1; D remains unclear. The germline V gene has CDR1 LNHDA and CDR2 SQIVND (reference sequence). With 0 bases removed from V and 4 bases from J, the gap between germline ends came to 4 bases. The CDR3 contains 13 residues. The CDR3 sequence is CASSIDRYNEQFF. CDR3 nucleotides: TGTGCCAGTAGTATAGACAGGTACAATGAGCAGTTCTTC.

There are a few counts of this clonotype. Since no conserved phenylalanine or tryptophan closes the CDR3, a read error is the likely cause. The DNA is left out, because the CDR3 cannot be placed on it with certainty; the CDR3 is given as TCRdb lists it. V usage is TRBV5-1 and J usage is TRBJ2-7. The CDR3 totals 8 residues, both ends included. Per germline, CDR1 SGHRS and CDR2 YFSETQ. This CDR3 reads CASSPQGR.

The sample holds a few counts of this clonotype. V usage is TRBV30 and J usage is TRBJ2-7; 7 bases are shared with TRBD1. The CDR3 is 15 amino acids. Germline V CDR1 and CDR2: GTSNPN, SVGIG (reference sequence). V lost 3 bases, J lost 0 bases, and 8 bases stayed unmatched. The CDR3 loop reads CAWSTTGPLSYEQYF. CDR3 bases: TGTGCCTGGAGCACGACAGGGCCACTCTCCTACGAGCAGTACTTC.

The chain uses TRBV10-3 and TRBJ1-5; perhaps TRBD1 as D (6 bases). Germline V gene data show CDR1 as ENHRY and CDR2 as SYGVKD. CDR3 length: 17 amino acids. Trimming removed 3 bases from V and 1 base from J, with 16 bases in between. Written as DNA, the CDR3 is TGTGCCATCAGTGATCGAGGGGGGCAGGGAAGCAATCAGCCCCAGCATTTT. Translated: CAISDRGGQGSNQPQHF.

This clonotype was seen only once. The V gene is TRBV20-1, the J gene TRBJ2-5; D may correspond to TRBD1 or TRBD2 (5 bases each). The CDR3 spans 13 residues. CDR1 is DFQATT and CDR2 is SNEGSKA in the germline V gene (reference sequence). V was cut by 7 bases and J by 5 bases, with 17 bases left in between. The CDR3 coding sequence is TGCAGTGGCTGGTTGTGGGGGATCGAGACCCAGTACTTC. Its translation: CSGWLWGIETQYF.

This clonotype was observed a few times. The chain links TRBV2 to TRBJ2-2; D gene ambiguous. The CDR3 consists of 14 residues. From germline, CDR1 is SNHLY and CDR2 FYNNEI. V lost 2 bases and J lost 0, with 4 bases in between. CDR3 nucleotide sequence: TGTGCCAGCAGTGAAACGGCGAACACCGGGGAGCTGTTTTTT. Protein: CASSETANTGELFF.

The table lists this clonotype with many counts. V is TRBV20-1 and J is TRBJ2-1; 15 bases line up with TRBD2. V shed 2 bases, J shed 8 bases, and the junction held 7 bases outside the gene matches. In germline, CDR1 is DFQATT, CDR2 SNEGSKA (reference sequence). The length of the CDR3 is 16 residues. CDR3 nucleotides: TGCAGTGCTAGACTCTGGACTAGCGGGAGGGTCGATGAGCAGTTCTTC. This translates into CSARLWTSGRVDEQFF.

The chain uses TRBV5-4 and TRBJ1-1; D is undetermined. CDR1 SGHNT and CDR2 YYREEE come from the germline V gene (reference sequence). The CDR3 runs to 13 residues. V was shortened by 4 bases and J by 7 bases, with 14 bases between the two germline ends. The CDR3 DNA reads TGTGCCAGCAGCCGCGTGCCCTCGAGTGAAGCTTTCTTT. It codes for CASSRVPSSEAFF.

The chain combines TRBV7-9 with TRBJ2-2, with D unclear. CDR3 length equals 13 residues. CDR1 SEHNR and CDR2 FQNEAQ come from the germline V gene (reference sequence). The V and J ends lost 2 bases and 6 bases respectively, with 7 bases between them. The CDR3, as DNA: TGTGCCAGCAGCTTAATACTACCCGGGGAGCTGTTTTTT. This encodes CASSLILPGELFF.

The rearrangement joins TRBV7-6 to TRBJ2-5; TRBD2 might be the D (5 bases). Germline V gene sequence: CDR1 SGHVS, CDR2 FNYEAQ. The CDR3 has 17 amino acids. Between the trimmed V and J ends, which lost 0 bases and 1 base, there was a span of 15 bases. The CDR3 loop is CASSLAPGNYLQETQYF. As DNA, the CDR3 is TGTGCCAGCAGCTTAGCGCCGGGGAACTACCTCCAAGAGACCCAGTACTTC.

This clonotype appeared many times. The CDR3 sequence: CASSRDRVGEQYF. In DNA form, the CDR3 reads TGTGCCAGCAGCCGGGACAGGGTGGGAGAGCAGTACTTC. V gene TRBV7-6 combines with J gene TRBJ2-7, with TRBD1 matching 9 bases. J lost 7 bases, V lost 5 bases, and 6 bases had no gene match. The CDR3 is made up of 13 amino acids. The germline CDR1 and CDR2 sequences are SGHVS and FNYEAQ.

The chain combines TRBV2 with TRBJ1-1; no reliable D call. V lost 3 bases to trimming and J lost 10 bases, with 12 bases between them. The CDR3 has 12 amino acids. CDR1 SNHLY and CDR2 FYNNEI come from the germline V gene. Here the CDR3 DNA reads TGTGCCAGCAGTGATTATGAGGGTATAGCTTTCTTT. Translation: CASSDYEGIAFF. The complete variable domain, with remaining parts taken from reference TRBV2 and TRBJ1-1, reads EPEVTQTPSHQVTQMGQEVILRCVPISNHLYFYWYRQILGQKVEFLVSFYNNEISEKSEIFDDQFSVERPDGSNFTLKIRSTKLEDSAMYFCASSDYEGIAFFGQGTRLTVV.